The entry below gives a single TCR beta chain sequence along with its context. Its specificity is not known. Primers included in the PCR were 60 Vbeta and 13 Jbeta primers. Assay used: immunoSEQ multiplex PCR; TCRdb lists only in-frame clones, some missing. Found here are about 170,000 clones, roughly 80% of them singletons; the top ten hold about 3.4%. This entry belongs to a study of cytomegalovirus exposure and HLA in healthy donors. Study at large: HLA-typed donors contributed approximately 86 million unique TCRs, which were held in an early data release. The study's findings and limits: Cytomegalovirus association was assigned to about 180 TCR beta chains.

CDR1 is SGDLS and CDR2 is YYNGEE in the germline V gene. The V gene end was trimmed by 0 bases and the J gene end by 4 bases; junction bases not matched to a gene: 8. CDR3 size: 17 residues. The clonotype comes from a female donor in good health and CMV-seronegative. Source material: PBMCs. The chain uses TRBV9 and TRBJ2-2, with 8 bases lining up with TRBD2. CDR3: CASSVDPGTRGTGELFF. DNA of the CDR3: TGTGCCAGCAGCGTAGACCCCGGGACTAGAGGCACCGGGGAGCTGTTTTTT.